Sequencing of this T cell receptor beta chain was carried out in a study of OX40 agonist ivuxolimab in advanced cancers. Clones were sequenced by immunoSEQ multiplex PCR, and TCRdb holds only the in-frame ones, with some missing. The table shows more than 45,000 clones, with roughly 84% occurring only once. The V end lost 3 bases, the J end lost 4 bases, and 10 bases lay between the germline ends. The CDR3 extends over 14 amino acids. Germline CDR1 is MNHNS and CDR2 is SASEGT. Material: CD4+ or CD8+ T cells sorted from blood, obtained in a trial of the OX40 agonist ivuxolimab. The TCR comes from an adult with an advanced solid tumor such as melanoma, head and neck, liver or kidney cancer. The genes are TRBV6-1 and TRBJ1-5, with D perhaps matching TRBD1 (5 bases). The CDR3 coding sequence is TGTGCCAGCAGTGAGAGTGGGGGTAATCAGCCCCAGCATTTT. This sequence encodes CASSESGGNQPQHF.